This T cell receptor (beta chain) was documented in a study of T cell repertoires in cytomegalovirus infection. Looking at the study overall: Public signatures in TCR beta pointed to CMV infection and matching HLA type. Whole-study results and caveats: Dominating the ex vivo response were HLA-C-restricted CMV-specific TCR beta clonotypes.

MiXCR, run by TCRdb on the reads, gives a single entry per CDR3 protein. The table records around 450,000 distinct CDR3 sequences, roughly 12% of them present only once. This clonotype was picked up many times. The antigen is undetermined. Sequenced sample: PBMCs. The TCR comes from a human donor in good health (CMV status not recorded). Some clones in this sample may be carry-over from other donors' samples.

The CDR3 coding sequence is TGCGCCAGCAACGCGGGAAACAGGTACGAGCAGTACTTC. It specifies CASNAGNRYEQYF. The V and J genes are TRBV5-1 and TRBJ2-7, with D possibly TRBD2 on 6 matching bases. The CDR3 covers 13 residues. Per germline, CDR1 SGHRS and CDR2 YFSETQ. Trimming left V 6 bases short and J 4 bases short, with 14 bases between.